One sample yielded the 26 T cell receptor beta chains listed below, sequenced in a study of identical twins. MiXCR was run by TCRdb on the 5' RACE reads, yielding one entry per CDR3 protein. The table lists some 570,000 distinct CDR3 sequences, more than 20% of them singletons, with roughly 0.5% in the top ten. This sample also belongs to another study, concerning yellow fever vaccine responses in identical twins.

Sequencing input: CD4+ T cells sorted from blood. Receptor source: a woman aged 18-35 years in good health.

This clonotype was seen a handful of times. CDR3 amino acids: CASSSGTGSGANVLTF. The CDR3 DNA reads as TGTGCCAGCAGCTCCGGGACAGGCTCTGGGGCCAACGTCCTGACTTTC. V usage is TRBV5-5 and J usage is TRBJ2-6; 8 positions match TRBD1. Germline lookup yields CDR1 SGHKS and CDR2 YYEKEE (reference sequence). The CDR3 sequence is 16 residues long. The ends lost 3 bases at V and 0 bases at J; junction bases unmatched: 2.

The rearrangement joins TRBV7-2 to TRBJ2-7, with TRBD1 as a possible D gene (5 bases). This CDR3 has 12 residues. Trimming left V 2 bases short and J 6 bases short, with 8 bases between. CDR1 is SGHTA, CDR2 FQGNSA, per germline. In DNA form, the CDR3 reads TGTGCCAGCAGCTTATCAGGGTTCGAGCAGTACTTC. This gives the protein CASSLSGFEQYF.

This clonotype was observed a handful of times. This chain joins TRBV7-9 and TRBJ1-1, with D possibly TRBD1 on 5 matching bases. The CDR3 consists of 15 residues. The germline V gene encodes CDR1 SEHNR and CDR2 FQNEAQ (reference sequence). Trimming pared 4 bases from V and 0 bases from J, leaving 12 bases between. CDR3 coding DNA: TGTGCCAGCAGCTGGGGGGGGACGGTGAACACTGAAGCTTTCTTT. This sequence encodes CASSWGGTVNTEAFF.

The rearrangement joins TRBV12-5 to TRBJ2-2; the D gene could be TRBD1 or TRBD2 (5 bases each). V was trimmed by 5 bases and J by 8 bases, leaving 9 bases between them. The CDR3 sequence is 12 residues long. Germline lookup yields CDR1 LGHNT and CDR2 FRNRAP. CDR3 DNA: TGTGCTAGTGGTCCGGGACGTGGGGAGCTGTTTTTT. This encodes CASGPGRGELFF.

The rearrangement joins TRBV15 to TRBJ2-6; no firm D call. The germline V gene has CDR1 LNHNV and CDR2 YYDKDF (reference sequence). The germline V and J ends were trimmed by 3 bases and 0 bases, with 9 bases remaining between them. The CDR3 consists of 16 residues. Here the CDR3 DNA reads TGTGCCACCAGCAGCCGTATGGGCTCTGGGGCCAACGTCCTGACTTTC. This encodes CATSSRMGSGANVLTF.

The rearrangement uses TRBV7-2 and TRBJ1-4, with D tentatively TRBD1 (5 bases). The CDR3 extends over 16 amino acids. Germline-derived CDR1 and CDR2 are SGHTA and FQGNSA. V lost 1 base, J lost 4 bases, and 13 bases lay in between. The CDR3 nucleotides are TGTGCCAGCAGCTTAGTGGGGGGGGGTATTAATGAAAAACTGTTTTTT. Its protein product is CASSLVGGGINEKLFF. The full variable domain, completed using reference TRBV7-2 and TRBJ1-4, is GAGVSQSPSNKVTEKGKDVELRCDPISGHTALYWYRQSLGQGLEFLIYFQGNSAPDKSGLPSDRFSAERTGGSVSTLTIQRTQQEDSAVYLCASSLVGGGINEKLFFGSGTQLSVL.

This clonotype was detected a few times. V gene TRBV25-1 combines with J gene TRBJ2-2; D might be TRBD2 (5 bases). The V gene's germline CDR1 is MGHDK and CDR2 SYGVNS. This CDR3 is built from 14 residues. Trimming took off 7 bases at V and 1 base at J, with 10 bases between the two ends. The CDR3: CASKSSRNTGELFF. The CDR3 DNA reads as TGTGCCAGCAAGTCTAGCAGGAACACCGGGGAGCTGTTTTTT.

This clonotype was recorded a few times. The J gene is TRBJ1-1, the V gene TRBV5-6; tentative D call: TRBD1 (6 bases). In germline, CDR1 is SGHDT, CDR2 YYEEEE. The CDR3 totals 16 residues. V was clipped by 4 bases and J by 5 bases, with 21 bases between them. The CDR3 loop is CASSRDTVVVGTEAFF. CDR3 nucleotides: TGTGCCAGCAGCCGGGACACTGTTGTCGTGGGGACTGAAGCTTTCTTT.

The rearrangement uses TRBV19 and TRBJ2-1; 10 bases agree with TRBD1. J gave up 4 bases and V 5 bases, and 2 bases lay outside the gene matches. The CDR3 spans 14 residues. The germline V gene has CDR1 LNHDA and CDR2 SQIVND (reference sequence). The CDR3: CASSDRGQYNEQFF. In DNA, the CDR3 is TGTGCCAGTAGTGACAGGGGGCAGTACAATGAGCAGTTCTTC.

Here the CDR3 DNA reads TGTGCCAGCAGCTTGTACAGGGGGCAGGATCGGCAGCCCCAGCATTTT. Translating gives CASSLYRGQDRQPQHF. The J gene is TRBJ1-5, the V gene TRBV5-6; 9 bases fit TRBD1. The germline V gene encodes CDR1 SGHDT and CDR2 YYEEEE. With 1 base clipped from V and 7 bases from J, the junction kept 9 bases outside the gene matches. The CDR3 is 16 residues long. The complete variable domain, with remaining parts taken from reference TRBV5-6 and TRBJ1-5, reads DAGVTQSPTHLIKTRGQQVTLRCSPKSGHDTVSWYQQALGQGPQFIFQYYEEEERQRGNFPDRFSGHQFPNYSSELNVNALLLGDSALYLCASSLYRGQDRQPQHFGDGTRLSIL.

This clonotype was counted at least ten times. Here the CDR3 reads CASSLRTVNTEAFF. CDR3 nucleotides: TGTGCCAGCAGTTTAAGGACGGTGAACACTGAAGCTTTCTTT. V and J are TRBV28 and TRBJ1-1; D remains ambiguous. CDR3 length equals 14 residues. Germline V gene lookup returns CDR1 MDHEN and CDR2 SYDVKM. Trimming stripped 2 bases from V and 0 bases from J, with 7 bases between.

This clonotype was picked up a small number of times. V and J are TRBV5-8 and TRBJ2-1; D uncertain. CDR3 size: 13 residues. The V gene lost 7 bases and the J gene lost 7 bases, with 15 bases spanning the gap. Germline V gene data show CDR1 as SGHTS and CDR2 as YDEGEE. CDR3 sequence (DNA): TGTGCCAGCCGTGCCTCGCTGGATAATGAGCAGTTCTTC. This sequence encodes CASRASLDNEQFF.

The rearrangement links TRBV14 to TRBJ2-2; D remains unclear. The V and J ends lost 2 bases and 2 bases respectively, with 9 bases between them. CDR1 SGHDN and CDR2 FVKESK come from the germline V gene. The CDR3 runs to 15 residues. The CDR3 DNA is TGTGCCAGCAGCCAAAACCTTAAAAACACCGGGGAGCTGTTTTTT. Protein: CASSQNLKNTGELFF.

This clonotype was counted ten times or more. The chain employs TRBV12-3 or TRBV12-4 and TRBJ2-7; D is unclear. The CDR3 extends over 14 amino acids. V was clipped by 2 bases and J by 4 bases, with 12 bases between them. As DNA, the CDR3 is TGTGCCAGCAGTTTATTTCGGCACCCTTACGAGCAGTACTTC. Encoded protein: CASSLFRHPYEQYF.

This clonotype showed up just a few times. The V and J genes are TRBV5-1 and TRBJ2-4, with D perhaps matching TRBD2 (6 bases). Germline CDR1 SGHRS, CDR2 YFSETQ. Trimming stripped 2 bases from V and 0 bases from J, with 9 bases between. This CDR3 has 15 residues. CDR3 amino acids: CASSFEGLAKNIQYF. CDR3 in DNA: TGCGCCAGCAGCTTTGAGGGACTAGCCAAAAACATTCAGTACTTC.

CDR3 DNA: TGCGCCAGCAGCTTGTTTTCCCCGACAGGGGTTAGGGGGACTGAAGCTTTCTTT. It encodes CASSLFSPTGVRGTEAFF. This chain uses TRBV5-1 with TRBJ1-1; 8 bases are shared with TRBD1. The V gene's germline CDR1 is SGHRS and CDR2 YFSETQ. CDR3 length: 18 residues. Unmatched junction bases numbered 16, after V lost 1 base and J lost 5 bases.

As to this clonotype: A junction end diverges from the germline sequence, so it may reflect a read error. This chain uses TRBV7-2 with TRBJ1-2; a weak D match, TRBD1 (5 bases). Germline CDR1 and CDR2: SGHTA and FQGNSA. The CDR3 is 13 amino acids. The CDR3 loop reads CASILGVDYGYTF. The CDR3 DNA is TGTGCCAGCATCTTAGGGGTCGACTATGGCTACACCTTC.

This sequence joins TRBV7-9 and TRBJ2-2; D uncertain. This CDR3 region has 16 residues. Germline-derived CDR1 and CDR2 are SEHNR and FQNEAQ (reference sequence). With 5 bases removed from V and 1 base from J, the gap between germline ends came to 14 bases. CDR3 amino acids: CASSLNLYLNTGELFF. The CDR3 DNA reads TGTGCCAGCAGCCTAAACCTTTACTTGAACACCGGGGAGCTGTTTTTT.

The V and J genes are TRBV10-3 and TRBJ2-7; 8 nucleotides line up with TRBD2. In germline, CDR1 is ENHRY, CDR2 SYGVKD. V shed 2 bases and J 4 bases; nucleotides not matched to a gene: 1. The CDR3 has 13 amino acids. The CDR3: CAISELAGYEQYF. As DNA, the CDR3 is TGTGCCATCAGTGAGCTAGCGGGTTACGAGCAGTACTTC.

This rearrangement joins TRBV18 to TRBJ2-5; no clear D. The V gene's germline CDR1 is KGHSH and CDR2 LQKENI. The CDR3 has 17 residues. V was trimmed by 1 base and J by 2 bases, leaving 17 bases between them. The CDR3, as DNA: TGTGCCAGCTCACCACAACAGACCCCCGGTGGGCAAGAGACCCAGTACTTC. Translated, it gives CASSPQQTPGGQETQYF.

V usage is TRBV3-1 and J usage is TRBJ2-1; 11 positions match TRBD2. V lost 1 base, J lost 6 bases, and 8 bases stayed unmatched. Germline assignment: CDR1 LGHDT and CDR2 YNNKEL (reference sequence). CDR3 size: 17 residues. CDR3 nucleotide sequence: TGTGCCAGCAGCCAAGCACTTAGGACTAGCGGGTCCAATGAGCAGTTCTTC. Translated: CASSQALRTSGSNEQFF.

The chain carries TRBV12-3 or TRBV12-4 and TRBJ2-7, with 11 bases aligning to TRBD2. V lost 6 bases and J lost 7; bases outside the gene matches: 8. There are 14 residues in the CDR3. The CDR3 nucleotides read TGTGCCAGCAGCCTACTAGCGGGAGTGGGGGAGCAGTACTTC. Translating gives CASSLLAGVGEQYF.

The table lists this clonotype with a few counts. The V gene is TRBV12-3 or TRBV12-4, the J gene TRBJ2-7; D unresolved. This CDR3 is built from 13 residues. V lost 0 bases and J 3 bases, leaving 6 bases between the germline ends. CDR3 protein: CASSLADGYEQYV. The CDR3 nucleotides read TGTGCCAGCAGTTTAGCTGACGGCTACGAGCAGTACGTC.

The V gene is TRBV9, the J gene TRBJ2-4; D remains unclear. There are 15 residues in the CDR3. Germline values: CDR1 SGDLS, CDR2 YYNGEE. V was cut by 4 bases and J by 0 bases, with 11 bases left in between. The chain's CDR3 is CASSSDNIAKNIQYF. In DNA, the CDR3 is TGTGCCAGCAGCTCCGACAATATAGCCAAAAACATTCAGTACTTC.

This chain connects TRBV5-1 to TRBJ2-1; perhaps TRBD2 as D (6 bases). The CDR3 has 15 residues. Looked up from germline, CDR1 is SGHRS and CDR2 is YFSETQ. The V gene lost 4 bases and the J gene lost 6 bases, with 17 bases spanning the gap. CDR3 sequence reads: CASSPRAGLTNEQFF. The CDR3 region has the DNA TGCGCCAGCAGCCCCAGGGCCGGACTAACCAATGAGCAGTTCTTC.

The chain has TRBV25-1 and TRBJ2-1; TRBD2 aligns across 10 bases. From germline, CDR1 is MGHDK and CDR2 SYGVNS. The length of the CDR3 is 16 residues. Trimming cost V 0 bases and J 6 bases; bases outside gene matches: 5. CDR3 residues: CASSEYGVAGGNEQFF. CDR3 in DNA: TGTGCCAGCAGTGAATATGGGGTAGCGGGGGGCAATGAGCAGTTCTTC.